This T cell receptor beta chain was observed in a study of blood T cell repertoires in COVID-19. For the study at large: From the United States, Italy and Spain came samples of acute and convalescent COVID-19. Sources were T cells, B-cell-depleted T cells, or PBMCs; the material itself was cDNA or gDNA.

This clone was counted between two and nine times. V dropped 6 bases and J dropped 6 bases, with 7 bases sitting between them. Germline CDR1 SGDLS, CDR2 YYNGEE. The CDR3 consists of 11 residues. In the original processing: Amplifying reference gene primers gave estimates of nucleated cell counts. Libraries were prepared by immunoSEQ multiplex PCR; TCRdb keeps only in-frame clonotypes and omits some of them. That table gives V, J and clone size, and the DNA gave D and trimming. The sample carries fewer than 150,000 clones, roughly 79% recorded once. Sequencing was performed on peripheral blood. The rearrangement uses TRBV9 and TRBJ1-5; D is undetermined. This TCR was sampled from an older man with acute or convalescent COVID-19. The CDR3 loop is CASKVAQPQHF. In DNA, the CDR3 is TGTGCCAGCAAAGTGGCTCAGCCCCAGCATTTT.